Reported below is one TCR beta chain. This sample is drawn from a study of blood T cell repertoires in COVID-19. As for the study in general: Sites across the United States, Italy and Spain contributed samples from acute and convalescent COVID-19.

The method was immunoSEQ multiplex PCR; TCRdb's version includes in-frame clones alone and lacks a portion of them. This sample carries roughly 89,000 clones, 80% to 90% of them seen once, and the ten largest clones take roughly a sixth. The CDR3 runs 13 residues. V lost 4 bases and J 4 bases, leaving 11 bases between the germline ends. CDR1 and CDR2 from the germline V gene are SGHDT and YYEEEE. The rearrangement links TRBV5-6 to TRBJ2-5; D gene uncertain. Sequences were obtained from peripheral blood. The origin of this receptor is a woman older than 75 with acute or convalescent COVID-19. Here the CDR3 reads CASSQRSGETQYF. In DNA form, the CDR3 reads TGTGCCAGCAGCCAAAGGAGTGGAGAGACCCAGTACTTC.